This TCR beta chain was identified during a study of PD-L1 blockade in urothelial cancer. As to this clone: The antigen is undetermined.

CDR1 and CDR2 from the germline V gene are MDHEN and SYDVKM. Trimming took 4 bases from V and 3 from J; bases not matched to a gene: 2. This CDR3 has 13 residues. Patients were living with locally advanced or metastatic urothelial carcinoma. Between 1 and 8 samples, pretreatment and on-treatment, were given by each patient. Each PCR contained spiked-in synthetic TCR analog templates. Repertoires were generated with immunoSEQ multiplex PCR, while TCRdb's copy carries only in-frame clones and drops some. Here the sample spans under 55,000 clones, 84% being singletons. Notes on the study in general: Tumor-associated blood clones were expanded more by durable-benefit patients at 3 weeks.

The receptor was derived from a middle-aged man with urothelial cancer. This material consisted of PBMCs, taken around atezolizumab (anti-PD-L1) treatment. The genes are TRBV28 and TRBJ1-2; 7 positions match TRBD1. The CDR3 loop is CASSSGGYYGYTF. CDR3 nucleotides: TGTGCCAGCAGTTCAGGGGGGTACTATGGCTACACCTTC.